This record covers a single T cell receptor (beta chain). Its antigen is currently not known. No quality values exist for individual bases; no much larger clone is one base distant. The CDR3 spans 17 residues, from the cysteine through the phenylalanine. Solely the CDR3 DNA is kept, with 51 bases framed from the first base. Germline trimming: 0 bases from V, 9 bases from J; junction bases outside gene matches: 14. CDR1 and CDR2, per the germline V gene, are MNHNS and SASEGT. The cohort was made up of 500 to 850 healthy bone marrow donors. At the time of sampling, every cohort member was nominally healthy, though immune exposures that went unrecorded were likely present. The donor tested CMV seronegative and was one of the 352 seronegative cohort members. Every donor gave a peripheral blood sample, and the peripheral blood mononuclear cells from that sample were used for TCR beta sequencing. The Qiagen DNeasy Blood Extraction Kit was used to extract genomic DNA from the blood cell samples.

Preparation of the library involved the immunoSEQ multiplex PCR assay. The multiplex PCR relied on a mix of 60 forward primers for TCR Vbeta segments and 13 reverse primers for TCR Jbeta segments. A multiplex PCR assay on genomic DNA amplified the CDR3 region of rearranged TCR beta genes. The Illumina HiSeq System was used to sequence the amplified TCR beta libraries as 87-base-pair reads. The source study handled its data this way. A later analysis counted tens of millions of unique TCR beta chains across the 550 to 700 repertoires, and around 9.9 million of these chains were shared by at least two donors. To remove PCR and sequencing errors, raw reads were error-corrected and collapsed into unique sequences using a nearest-neighbor algorithm that merged closely related sequences. Alignment of CDR3 sequences to IMGT reference sequences was used to assign V, D and J gene segments. Each retained sequence needed at least a six-nucleotide match to both a V gene segment and a J gene segment. Rearrangements were classified as productive when the CDR3 lacked stop codons and remained in frame with V and J, and all other rearrangements were classified as non-productive. Following IMGT convention, CDR3 was defined as the stretch from the second conserved V-encoded cysteine to the conserved J-encoded phenylalanine. In an earlier analysis of 550 to 650 of the donors, sequences lacking an unambiguous match to a single V gene segment were excluded. In an earlier analysis of 587 of the donors, V segments were called functional above 56.7% productive rearrangements and were called segregating when the between-donor standard deviation exceeded 5%. A statistical classification framework was built to diagnose cytomegalovirus status from the catalog of TCR beta chain sequences. In a later analysis, V and J genes were assigned by comparing TCR nucleotide sequences against IMGT/GENE-DB human TR gene sequences. A later analysis assigned CDR3 sequences and most-parsimonious VDJ recombination scenarios with the TCRdist pipeline. In a later analysis, each TCR beta chain was defined by its CDR3 amino acid sequence together with its V-gene family, and reads lacking a unique V-gene family were excluded. To address suspected cross-contamination and a sequencing artifact, a later analysis removed approximately 590 highly shared, low-generation-probability nucleotide sequences. In a later analysis, a clonal expansion index for each public chain was calculated from normalized within-repertoire ranks of inferred template counts. Generation probabilities in a later analysis came from a VDJ recombination model fitted to out-of-frame rearrangements, and those results were checked against IGoR. In a later analysis, TCR-TCR, TCR-HLA and TCR-CMV co-occurrence was scored with hypergeometric tests, and a repertoire-size bias correction was applied to TCR pairs. To estimate false discovery rates, a later analysis permuted the HLA or CMV assignments 20 times. In a later analysis, co-occurring TCRs were grouped using DBSCAN, and TCRdist sequence similarity was added for clustering within HLA-allele-positive subsets. Repertoires with fewer than 30,000 or more than 120,000 public chains, plus five repertoires with anomalous nucleotide sharing, were excluded from co-occurrence clustering. TCRdb retrieved this table from immuneACCESS and kept in-frame rearrangements only. Not all clones are present; in checked studies, unresolved V genes account for under half, and no reason is known for the remainder. V and J calls and clone size follow that table, whereas D and trimming were derived from the DNA. Within this sample are about 160,000 clones, with more than 80% of them counted one time only. The ten largest clones represent around 14% of the sample.

This entry belongs to a study of cytomegalovirus exposure and HLA in healthy donors (dated by TCRdb to between 2016 and 2019). At the level of the whole study: In an earlier analysis of 450 to 750 of the donors, around 300 Gb of sequence data and 117 million unique TCR beta sequences from roughly 190 million T cells were reported. An early release that covered roughly 600 HLA-typed donors contained about 300 gigabases of sequencing data and 70 million to 100 million unique TCR sequences. Of the roughly 400 genotyped donors, 65% to 90% fell in the genetic ancestry cluster associated with self-reported Caucasian donors. The study aimed to test whether signatures of past pathogen exposure could be identified by cataloging public T cell receptors. The study profiled the T cell repertoires of under 850 subjects by immunosequencing and related them to cytomegalovirus serostatus. A separate validation cohort of over a hundred different subjects was used in addition to the roughly 640-subject first cohort. To predict cytomegalovirus infection status, the study brought together high-throughput TCR immunosequencing, statistical association of individual TCRs with disease status, and machine learning. To study patterns of TCR occurrence, a later analysis re-analyzed previously published TCR beta repertoires from several hundred donors and added high-resolution HLA genotyping. The later analysis used no new phenotypic data to find candidate immune exposures, relying instead on TCR beta sequences and their occurrence across donors. In an earlier analysis of a few hundred of the donors, high-throughput TCR beta sequencing was used to judge whether each TCR beta V gene segment behaved as functional or pseudogenic. Donor age, sex, ethnicity and CMV serostatus were collected together with the repertoire data. In a later genetic analysis, genome-wide SNP genotypes for about 55% of the roughly 670 donors were used, and that subset was treated as a discovery cohort. Every repertoire in the discovery cohort had been generated on one and the same sequencing platform. Both class I and class II loci were covered by HLA typing, at four-digit resolution. The number of typed donors differed by locus: about 620-630 for A, B, C, DRB1 and DQB1; approximately 520 for DQA1; 606 for DPA1; and roughly 450 for DPB1. About five DR-DQ haplotypes were treated as single units for association and clustering because of strong linkage in the cohort. Across about 380 genotyped donors of the cohort, an average of approximately 240,000 unique TCR beta nucleotide sequences per donor were sequenced, and 15% to 20% of those sequences were non-productive. What the study reported, not specific to this receptor: In a later analysis, most CMV-associated TCR beta chains were found to appear HLA-restricted, with HLA associations seemingly driven largely by CMV exposure. Only TCR beta chains were sequenced in this cohort, and the absence of alpha or paired-chain data limited detectable features. A few of the identified cytomegalovirus-associated TCR beta chains were confirmed in vitro to be specific for cytomegalovirus antigens. HLA typing was unavailable for some donors at each locus, so association tests used only the typed subset. A later genetic analysis associated a missense DCLRE1C variant with V-gene and J-gene trimming of TCR beta chains, and an independent cohort replicated the association. The authors suggested that the approach could potentially be extended to other disease states and immunological phenotypes. According to a later genetic analysis, donors in an Asian-associated ancestry cluster had fewer N-insertions in productive TCRs than the roughly 700-donor mean. Presence/absence analyses assumed roughly uniform sequencing depth across donors, an assumption that may not hold. Most TCR sequences were seen in very few donors, while some public TCRs were found in many individuals. Specific HLA alleles were associated with 18,000 or so TCR beta sequences at a false discovery rate of 0.05 in a later analysis. A later analysis reported that several top co-occurrence clusters appeared linked to parvovirus B19, influenza, CMV and Epstein-Barr virus. The sequencing pipeline was judged likely to have produced a cluster of highly shared sequence variants as a technical artifact. Linkage disequilibrium might explain the correlated functional status among segregating V segments, but an unknown experimental factor could not be excluded. An earlier analysis of approximately 540 of the donors showed that most TCR beta V segments appeared in productive rearrangements either about 90% or about 30% of the time, which broadly matched IMGT annotations. The classifier was reported to diagnose cytomegalovirus status with high specificity and sensitivity in both the original and validation cohorts. Strong co-occurrence of HLA alleles, especially DR and DQ, made assigning TCR associations to individual alleles difficult. A later analysis found that HLA-associated TCR beta chains were more clonally expanded and had lower generation probabilities than equally common non-associated chains. A further reported finding was that TCR beta sequences accurately predicted the HLA-A and HLA-B alleles for most subjects in the first cohort. Immune exposure information for the cohort was limited to CMV serostatus. The study gave a list of 150 to 200 TCR beta chains associated with cytomegalovirus. Some IMGT-functional V segments, including TRBV6-2 and TRBV6-3, could not be distinguished by the 87-base-pair reads and were therefore excluded. In a later analysis, the rate of TCR association differed among HLA loci, with DRB1 alleles having the most associated TCRs and HLA-C alleles having the fewest. Fewer than 20 rarely observed V segments, including chromosome 9 orphons, were excluded from the earlier analysis of approximately 500 of the donors because counts were too low.

Rearrangement joined TRBV6-1 to TRBJ2-1; 7 bases in between match TRBD1. The receptor's source is a woman between 45 and 65 years old in good health and CMV-seronegative. Sequencing was carried out using PBMCs. CDR3 reads: CASSEAGLRGRLGEQFF. In nucleotides, the sequence is TGTGCCAGCAGTGAAGCGGGGTTGAGGGGGCGCCTCGGTGAGCAGTTCTTC.